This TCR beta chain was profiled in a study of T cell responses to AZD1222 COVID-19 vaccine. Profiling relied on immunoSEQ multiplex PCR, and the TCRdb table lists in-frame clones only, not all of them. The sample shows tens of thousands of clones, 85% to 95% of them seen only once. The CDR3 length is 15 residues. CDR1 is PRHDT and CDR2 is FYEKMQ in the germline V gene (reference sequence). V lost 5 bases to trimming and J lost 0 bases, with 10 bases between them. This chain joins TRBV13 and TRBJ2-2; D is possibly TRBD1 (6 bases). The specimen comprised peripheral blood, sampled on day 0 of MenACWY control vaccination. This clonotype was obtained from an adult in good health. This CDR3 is CASSTGQTNTGELFF. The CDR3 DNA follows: TGTGCCAGCAGCACAGGACAGACGAACACCGGGGAGCTGTTTTTT.